This T cell receptor beta chain stems from a study of cytomegalovirus exposure and HLA in healthy donors. This PCR relied on a set of 60 Vbeta primers and 13 Jbeta primers. The protocol was immunoSEQ multiplex PCR, while the TCRdb copy is restricted to in-frame clones and leaves out a portion. The sample records some 100,000 clones, about 70% being singletons. The CDR3 totals 15 residues. Trimming removed 4 bases from V and 0 bases from J, with 11 bases in between. Germline-derived CDR1 and CDR2 are SGDLS and YYNGEE. About this clone: Its antigen is still unknown.

Study results and limitations: As a later analysis showed, a missense DCLRE1C variant was linked to trimming of TCR beta V- and J-genes. Common viral pathogens were later found to be apparently linked to several of the most significant clusters.

The clonotype originates from a female donor in good health and CMV-seropositive. Sequenced input: PBMCs. The chain is built from TRBV9 and TRBJ1-5; TRBD1 is a possible D gene (6 bases). CDR3 DNA sequence: TGTGCCAGCAGCCGTGGACAGTATAGCAATCAGCCCCAGCATTTT. Translated: CASSRGQYSNQPQHF.